The 20 T cell receptor beta chains below come from one sample, sequenced in a study of identical twins' blood T cells. In TCRdb, the 5' RACE reads were re-called with MiXCR into one record per CDR3 protein. Found here are 350,000 to 400,000 distinct CDR3 sequences, 28% of them singletons; the top ten hold roughly 6.1%. The sequencing sample was made of PBMCs. These receptors came from a woman aged 18 to 49 in good health.

This clonotype was detected ten times or more. V and J are TRBV6-6 and TRBJ1-1; D gene unclear. There are 14 residues in the CDR3. Germline V gene data show CDR1 as MNHNY and CDR2 as SVGAGI (reference sequence). V was pared by 6 bases and J by 2 bases, with 13 bases between. Here the CDR3 DNA reads TGTGCCAGCAGCACCGCCCCGGCAAACACTGAAGCTTTCTTT. Encoded protein: CASSTAPANTEAFF.

This clonotype was observed a few times. This rearrangement joins TRBV6-5 to TRBJ1-2; D is ambiguous. The ends were cut back, 2 bases at V and 5 bases at J, with 15 bases in the middle. Germline CDR1 is MNHEY and CDR2 is SVGAGI. The CDR3 sequence is 15 residues long. The CDR3 is CASSYARRVRYGYTF. In DNA, the CDR3 is TGTGCCAGCAGTTACGCCCGAAGGGTTCGGTATGGCTACACCTTC.

The rearrangement links TRBV6-1 to TRBJ1-3; D may be TRBD1 (6 bases). Between the trimmed V and J ends, which lost 5 bases and 0 bases, there was a span of 11 bases. This CDR3 is built from 15 residues. Germline V gives CDR1 MNHNS, CDR2 SASEGT. DNA of the CDR3: TGTGCCAGCAGTATGGACAGCGACTCTGGAAACACCATATATTTT. Its translation: CASSMDSDSGNTIYF.

The chain has TRBV6-6 and TRBJ2-3; 8 bases fit TRBD2. Germline V gene data show CDR1 as MNHNY and CDR2 as SVGAGI (reference sequence). V was pared by 6 bases and J by 5 bases, with 10 bases of the junction left unmatched. This CDR3 comprises 15 residues. CDR3 residues: CASSRPAGVQDTQYF. As DNA, the CDR3 is TGTGCCAGCAGCCGACCAGCGGGGGTTCAAGATACGCAGTATTTT.

About this clonotype: A read error is possible here, since a much larger clone lies one base away. CDR3 sequence reads: CSVQLDELFF. The DNA of the CDR3 is TGCAGCGTTCAACTAGATGAGCTGTTCTTC. This chain uses TRBV29-1 with TRBJ2-1, with a tentative D call TRBD2 (5 bases). The CDR3 runs to 10 residues. Per the germline V gene, CDR1 is SQVTM and CDR2 is ANQGSEA.

The rearrangement links TRBV4-2 to TRBJ2-1; D not certain. Germline values: CDR1 LGHNA, CDR2 YNFKEQ. V was pared by 0 bases and J by 7 bases, with 7 bases between. CDR3 length: 13 residues. Here the CDR3 reads CASSQDIRNEQFF. The CDR3 nucleotides are TGTGCCAGCAGCCAAGATATCCGGAATGAGCAGTTCTTC.

Turning to this clonotype: A much larger clone is a single base away; this may be a read error. The chain couples TRBV5-1 to TRBJ1-1; D gene uncertain. V lost 4 bases, J lost 7 bases, and 14 bases lay in between. CDR3 length equals 13 residues. Germline assignment: CDR1 SGHRS and CDR2 YFSETQ. Here the CDR3 reads CASSVDLDLEAFF. In nucleotides, the CDR3 is TGCGCCAGCAGCGTAGACCTAGACCTTGAAGCTTTCTTT.

Concerning this clonotype: At one end the junction does not follow the germline gene, possibly because of a read error. V gene TRBV19 combines with J gene TRBJ1-2, with 7 bases that match TRBD1. The CDR3 is made up of 15 amino acids. Looked up from germline, CDR1 is LNHDA and CDR2 is SQIVND (reference sequence). The CDR3: CASSSGQEANYGHTF. In DNA, the CDR3 is TGTGCCAGTAGTTCTGGACAGGAGGCTAACTATGGCCACACCTTC.

The chain recombines TRBV29-1 with TRBJ2-3, with D possibly matching TRBD1 (6 bases). Trimming took 5 bases from V and 2 from J, leaving 20 bases between them. Germline lookup yields CDR1 SQVTM and CDR2 ANQGSEA. This CDR3 region has 16 residues. CDR3 protein: CSVLRLQGPVTDTQYF. CDR3 in DNA: TGCAGCGTTCTCCGTCTACAGGGTCCCGTCACAGATACGCAGTATTTT.

The chain couples TRBV9 to TRBJ1-1; no definite D call. V lost 0 bases and J 1 base, leaving 19 bases between the germline ends. Germline V gene lookup returns CDR1 SGDLS and CDR2 YYNGEE. The CDR3 covers 18 residues. CDR3 bases: TGTGCCAGCAGCGTAGATAGGGAGTTAGGGAGCGCGAACACTGAAGCTTTCTTT. The encoded protein is CASSVDRELGSANTEAFF.

This clonotype has just a few counts. This chain uses TRBV27 with TRBJ1-1; no clear D gene. CDR1 and CDR2 from the germline V gene are MNHEY and SMNVEV (reference sequence). This CDR3 spans 14 amino acids. Trimming removed 5 bases from V and 6 bases from J, with 16 bases in between. This CDR3 reads CASSPGKGWPEAFF. The CDR3 region has the DNA TGTGCCAGCAGTCCCGGGAAGGGTTGGCCTGAAGCTTTCTTT.

The chain carries TRBV2 and TRBJ1-5; TRBD1 might be the D (5 bases). Trimming took 11 bases from V and 2 from J, leaving 10 bases between them. CDR3 length: 12 amino acids. Germline values: CDR1 SNHLY, CDR2 FYNNEI. In DNA form, the CDR3 reads TGTGCCGTTCAGGGTGGCAATCAGCCCCAGCATTTT. Protein sequence: CAVQGGNQPQHF.

This clonotype was seen repeatedly, ten times or more. The rearrangement joins TRBV25-1 to TRBJ1-3, with 7 bases matching TRBD1. This CDR3 has 14 amino acids. J lost 2 bases, V lost 8 bases, and 6 bases had no gene match. In germline, CDR1 is MGHDK, CDR2 SYGVNS. CDR3 in amino acids: CASGLTGPGNTIYF. In nucleotides, the CDR3 is TGTGCCAGCGGACTGACAGGGCCTGGAAACACCATATATTTT.

V and J are TRBV20-1 and TRBJ2-1; TRBD2 might be the D (5 bases). The germline V and J ends were trimmed by 5 bases and 10 bases, with 15 bases remaining between them. CDR1 DFQATT and CDR2 SNEGSKA come from the germline V gene (reference sequence). CDR3 length: 12 residues. This CDR3 is CSAPRDRKEQFF. The CDR3 nucleotides read TGCAGTGCTCCCCGGGATAGGAAAGAGCAGTTCTTC.

This clonotype was detected only a few times. Germline is not matched at one junction end, which may reflect a read error. The gene calls are TRBV7-7 and TRBJ2-3; D is unresolved. This CDR3 has 13 amino acids. Per germline, CDR1 SSHAT and CDR2 FNYEAQ (reference sequence). CDR3 DNA: TGTGCTAGCAGCTTAAGTTGGACAGATACGCAGTATTTT. The encoded protein is CASSLSWTDTQYF.

This sequence joins TRBV12-3 or TRBV12-4 and TRBJ1-6; D is ambiguous. V lost 6 bases and J 10 bases, leaving 13 bases between the germline ends. The CDR3 runs 13 residues. CDR3 region: CASSRLSRSPLHF. In DNA form, the CDR3 reads TGTGCCAGCAGCCGCTTGTCGAGATCACCCCTCCACTTT.

The rearrangement links TRBV7-9 to TRBJ2-2, with D unresolved. Germline loops: CDR1 SEHNR, CDR2 FQNEAQ (reference sequence). V was clipped by 2 bases and J by 8 bases, with 3 bases between them. CDR3 length: 11 residues. Here the CDR3 DNA reads TGTGCCAGCAGCTTAAGAGGGGAGCTGTTTTTT. This encodes CASSLRGELFF.

J is TRBJ1-2 and V is TRBV6-2 or TRBV6-3; no firm D call. The CDR3 consists of 12 residues. Per germline, CDR1 MNHEY and CDR2 SVGEGT. The V and J ends lost 10 bases and 5 bases respectively, with 14 bases between them. CDR3 sequence (DNA): TGTGCCACGTCTGGTGGGGTTTATGGCTACACCTTC. It translates to CATSGGVYGYTF.

This clonotype was picked up many times. The rearrangement links TRBV20-1 to TRBJ2-2; 8 nucleotides align to TRBD1. CDR1 is DFQATT, CDR2 SNEGSKA, per germline (reference sequence). The V gene end was trimmed by 6 bases and the J gene end by 4 bases; junction bases not matched to a gene: 10. This CDR3 region has 15 residues. CDR3 in amino acids: CSAQKPGTGTGELFF. The DNA for the CDR3 is TGCAGTGCCCAGAAACCGGGGACAGGCACCGGGGAGCTGTTTTTT.

The chain carries TRBV29-1 and TRBJ2-5, with D possibly called TRBD1 or TRBD2 (5 bases each). The V gene lost 5 bases and the J gene lost 5 bases, with 15 bases spanning the gap. This CDR3 is built from 13 residues. Germline V gene data show CDR1 as SQVTM and CDR2 as ANQGSEA. The CDR3 nucleotides are TGCAGCGTTCGCAGGGACCTTGGTGAGACCCAGTACTTC. Amino acid sequence: CSVRRDLGETQYF.